Listed here are 5 T cell receptor beta chains from one sample, sequenced in a study of cytomegalovirus exposure and HLA in healthy donors. The PCR ran on 60 Vbeta and 13 Jbeta primers. Sequencing used immunoSEQ multiplex PCR; TCRdb keeps in-frame clones, though not all of them. The sample shows about 150,000 clones, approximately 78% of them seen only once. Sequences were obtained from PBMCs. All receptors come from a middle-aged woman in good health and CMV-seropositive.

This chain connects TRBV28 to TRBJ2-3; D is possibly TRBD1 (7 bases). This CDR3 has 16 amino acids. Trimming left V 2 bases short and J 5 bases short, with 17 bases between. Germline V gene lookup returns CDR1 MDHEN and CDR2 SYDVKM. The CDR3 region has the DNA TGTGCCAGCAGTTTAGTGGGGGGACAGATGCGAGATACGCAGTATTTT. Its translation: CASSLVGGQMRDTQYF.

The rearrangement links TRBV13 to TRBJ1-4, with D unclear. Germline lookup yields CDR1 PRHDT and CDR2 FYEKMQ (reference sequence). The CDR3 is 14 residues long. V was trimmed by 2 bases and J by 5 bases, leaving 9 bases between them. In DNA form, the CDR3 reads TGTGCCAGCAGCTTACGGGGAATCAATGAAAAACTGTTTTTT. Its protein is CASSLRGINEKLFF.

A single count supports this clone. The rearrangement uses TRBV2 and TRBJ2-5; 11 bases align to TRBD1. Per germline, CDR1 SNHLY and CDR2 FYNNEI. After removal of 6 bases from V and 9 bases from J, the junction contained 9 bases not matched to a gene. This CDR3 contains 14 residues. The CDR3 nucleotides read TGTGCCAGCAGACCCGGGACAGGGGGAGTTGCCCAGTACTTC. It encodes CASRPGTGGVAQYF.

This chain connects TRBV19 to TRBJ2-7; 12 bases are shared with TRBD2. V dropped 4 bases and J dropped 7; count of bases not matched to a gene: 8. CDR3 length: 15 amino acids. Germline values: CDR1 LNHDA, CDR2 SQIVND (reference sequence). The CDR3 here is CASSTQLAGGPEQYF. In DNA form, the CDR3 reads TGTGCCAGTAGTACCCAGCTAGCGGGGGGGCCAGAGCAGTACTTC. Supplemented by reference TRBV19 and TRBJ2-7, the full variable domain reads DGGITQSPKYLFRKEGQNVTLSCEQNLNHDAMYWYRQDPGQGLRLIYYSQIVNDFQKGDIAEGYSVSREKKESFPLTVTSAQKNPTAFYLCASSTQLAGGPEQYFGPGTRLTVT.

This clone was counted once. The genes are TRBV6-6 and TRBJ1-3; 7 bases agree with TRBD1. Per germline, CDR1 MNHNY and CDR2 SVGAGI (reference sequence). Trimming took 8 bases from V and 7 from J; bases not matched to a gene: 5. CDR3 size: 12 residues. CDR3 bases: TGTGCCAGCGGTACCAGGGGGAACACCATATATTTT. Its translation: CASGTRGNTIYF.